This passage covers 20 T cell receptor beta chains from one sample sequenced in a study of blood T cells in healthy people across ages. The second PCR ran 7 to 11 cycles with a sample-barcoded 5' primer and J-beta primers. TCRdb reprocessed the 5' RACE reads with MiXCR, giving one entry per CDR3 protein. Of almost 1 million distinct CDR3 sequences in the sample, 51% were seen once. The sequenced sample was blood. These receptors were obtained from a woman aged 55-69 years in good health.

A few counts support this clonotype. This chain connects TRBV4-2 to TRBJ2-3; D is unclear. The CDR3 contains 16 residues. Germline assignment: CDR1 LGHNA and CDR2 YNFKEQ. Trimming left V 0 bases short and J 2 bases short, with 12 bases between. CDR3 nucleotides: TGTGCCAGCAGCCAAGATCTTAGAGCAAACACAGATACGCAGTATTTT. Translated: CASSQDLRANTDTQYF.

A word on this clonotype: This likely comes from a read error, as the CDR3 has no conserved phenylalanine or tryptophan at its end. V is TRBV11-2 and J is TRBJ2-1, with 7 bases matching TRBD1. In germline, CDR1 is SGHAT, CDR2 FQNNGV. This CDR3 spans 13 amino acids. J gave up 9 bases and V 1 base, and 3 bases lay outside the gene matches. CDR3 region: CASSLGGGGEQFL. The CDR3 nucleotides are TGTGCCAGCAGCTTAGGAGGGGGCGGTGAGCAGTTCTTG.

V is TRBV11-2 and J is TRBJ2-1; D is ambiguous. The germline V and J ends were trimmed by 3 bases and 10 bases, with 19 bases remaining between them. This CDR3 comprises 15 residues. Germline lookup yields CDR1 SGHAT and CDR2 FQNNGV. This CDR3 reads CASSFPSRVAGEQFF. CDR3 bases: TGTGCCAGCAGCTTCCCCTCGAGAGTGGCAGGCGAGCAGTTCTTC.

Notes on this clonotype: A much bigger clone sits one base away, suggesting this may be a read error. The gene calls are TRBV11-2 and TRBJ2-7; 9 bases line up with TRBD1. CDR3 length: 15 amino acids. Germline V gene sequence: CDR1 SGHAT, CDR2 FQNNGV. CDR3 region: CACSLSGQGSYEQYF. In DNA, the CDR3 is TGTGCCTGCAGCTTGTCGGGACAGGGTTCCTACGAGCAGTACTTC.

This clonotype has more than one count but fewer than ten. The chain uses TRBV28 and TRBJ1-1, with a weak D call TRBD1 (5 bases). The length of the CDR3 is 13 residues. Germline CDR1 MDHEN, CDR2 SYDVKM. V dropped 6 bases and J dropped 5 bases, with 13 bases sitting between them. CDR3 DNA sequence: TGTGCCAGCAGATTGGGGCTAATGACTGAAGCTTTCTTT. Protein: CASRLGLMTEAFF. Drawing the rest from reference TRBV28 and TRBJ1-1, the complete variable domain is DVKVTQSSRYLVKRTGEKVFLECVQDMDHENMFWYRQDPGLGLRLIYFSYDVKMKEKGDIPEGYSVSREKKERFSLILESASTNQTSMYLCASRLGLMTEAFFGQGTRLTVV.

The rearrangement uses TRBV2 and TRBJ2-5; 9 nucleotides match TRBD1. Germline V gives CDR1 SNHLY, CDR2 FYNNEI. Trimming at V came to 11 bases and at J to 4 bases, leaving 5 bases not matched to a gene. The CDR3 totals 12 residues. The DNA of the CDR3 is TGTGCCGGTCGACAGGGGGGAGAGACCCAGTACTTC. Translation: CAGRQGGETQYF.

In this sample, this clonotype turned up a few times. V usage is TRBV28 and J usage is TRBJ2-1; maybe TRBD2 (5 bases). The germline V gene has CDR1 MDHEN and CDR2 SYDVKM. The CDR3 consists of 16 residues. V dropped 5 bases and J dropped 0 bases, with 14 bases sitting between them. CDR3 DNA: TGTGCCAGCAGTACACCTAGACTATACTCCTACAATGAGCAGTTCTTC. Its translation is CASSTPRLYSYNEQFF. Full variable domain (remainder filled in from reference TRBV28 and TRBJ2-1): DVKVTQSSRYLVKRTGEKVFLECVQDMDHENMFWYRQDPGLGLRLIYFSYDVKMKEKGDIPEGYSVSREKKERFSLILESASTNQTSMYLCASSTPRLYSYNEQFFGPGTRLTVL.

J is TRBJ2-1 and V is TRBV7-9; D assignment may be TRBD1 or TRBD2 (6 bases each). CDR3 size: 16 residues. V lost 5 bases, J lost 0 bases, and 14 bases lay in between. Germline V lookup: CDR1 SEHNR, CDR2 FQNEAQ (reference sequence). CDR3 in DNA: TGTGCCAGCAGCCCACAACAGGGAGGCTCCTACAATGAGCAGTTCTTC. It codes for CASSPQQGGSYNEQFF. The variable domain in full, completed from reference TRBV7-9 and TRBJ2-1, reads DTGVSQNPRHKITKRGQNVTFRCDPISEHNRLYWYRQTLGQGPEFLTYFQNEAQLEKSRLLSDRFSAERPKGSFSTLEIQRTEQGDSAMYLCASSPQQGGSYNEQFFGPGTRLTVL.

In DNA, the CDR3 is TGTGCCAGCAGTTTATCGGTAGTGGGAGCGGGGGAGCAGTACTTC. Translation: CASSLSVVGAGEQYF. This rearrangement joins TRBV27 to TRBJ2-7; TRBD2 matches at 7 bases. V was clipped by 0 bases and J by 7 bases; unmatched bases: 9. The germline V gene has CDR1 MNHEY and CDR2 SMNVEV (reference sequence). This CDR3 is built from 15 residues.

This rearrangement joins TRBV20-1 to TRBJ2-1; 14 bases agree with TRBD2. Germline V gene sequence: CDR1 DFQATT, CDR2 SNEGSKA (reference sequence). V lost 5 bases and J lost 9; bases outside the gene matches: 3. CDR3 size: 13 residues. The CDR3 nucleotides are TGCAGTGCTTCGGGACTAGCGGGAGTTGAGCAGTTCTTC. It codes for CSASGLAGVEQFF.

This chain uses TRBV29-1 with TRBJ2-1; D unresolved. This CDR3 spans 14 amino acids. Germline V gives CDR1 SQVTM, CDR2 ANQGSEA. Trimming left V 7 bases short and J 7 bases short, with 20 bases between. Here the CDR3 DNA reads TGCAGCGGAGTCTTTAGCAGCGTAGGGAATGAGCAGTTCTTC. It is translated as CSGVFSSVGNEQFF.

This chain connects TRBV6-1 to TRBJ2-6, with 9 bases aligning to TRBD1. Germline assignment: CDR1 MNHNS and CDR2 SASEGT. Trimming removed 5 bases from V and 0 bases from J; junction bases left unmatched: 5. CDR3 size: 17 residues. This CDR3 is CASSRTGALSGANVLTF. The CDR3 nucleotides are TGTGCCAGCAGTCGGACAGGGGCCCTCTCTGGGGCCAACGTCCTGACTTTC.

The V and J genes are TRBV29-1 and TRBJ2-7; perhaps TRBD2 as D (5 bases). CDR3 length equals 12 residues. Germline CDR1 reads SQVTM; CDR2 reads ANQGSEA. Trimming cost V 4 bases and J 6 bases, with 13 bases left between them. The CDR3 sequence: CSVAGAAGEQYF. Here the CDR3 DNA reads TGCAGCGTTGCGGGCGCGGCGGGCGAGCAGTACTTC.

The gene calls are TRBV2 and TRBJ2-1; TRBD2 aligns across 8 bases. CDR3 length equals 13 residues. CDR1 is SNHLY, CDR2 FYNNEI, per germline. J was trimmed by 2 bases and V by 7 bases; bases with no gene match: 1. CDR3 loop: CASTGGTYNEQFF. The CDR3 region has the DNA TGTGCCAGCACGGGGGGGACCTACAATGAGCAGTTCTTC.

The chain has TRBV29-1 and TRBJ2-3; D gene uncertain. V was clipped by 7 bases and J by 4 bases, with 12 bases between them. Germline values: CDR1 SQVTM, CDR2 ANQGSEA. This CDR3 region has 12 residues. The CDR3 loop is CSAQEISDTQYF. DNA for the CDR3: TGCAGCGCCCAGGAAATCTCAGATACGCAGTATTTT.

This clonotype was counted between two and nine times. The genes are TRBV28 and TRBJ2-7; 9 nucleotides match TRBD2. The CDR3 is made up of 14 amino acids. V shed 2 bases, J shed 7 bases, and the junction held 6 bases outside the gene matches. Germline CDR1 and CDR2: MDHEN and SYDVKM. As DNA, the CDR3 is TGTGCCAGCAGTTTACTAGCGGGGTCTAGTGAGCAGTACTTC. This translates into CASSLLAGSSEQYF.

The rearrangement links TRBV12-3 or TRBV12-4 to TRBJ1-1, with 9 positions matching TRBD1. There are 16 residues in the CDR3. J was trimmed by 7 bases and V by 0 bases; bases with no gene match: 9. CDR3 DNA sequence: TGTGCCAGCAGTTTAGCGCCCGGGACAGGGTCGGTTGAAGCTTTCTTT. Amino acids: CASSLAPGTGSVEAFF.

The chain links TRBV6-6 to TRBJ2-7; D is ambiguous. The CDR3 sequence is 14 residues long. Trimming shortened V by 5 bases and J by 0 bases, and 11 bases separated the two germline ends. Per the germline V gene, CDR1 is MNHNY and CDR2 is SVGAGI (reference sequence). The CDR3 coding sequence is TGTGCCAGCAGTGCCAGCGCGAGCTCCTACGAGCAGTACTTC. Protein: CASSASASSYEQYF.

This clonotype was seen more than once but under ten times. The chain employs TRBV15 and TRBJ2-5; D not certain. The CDR3 length is 15 residues. Germline assignment: CDR1 LNHNV and CDR2 YYDKDF (reference sequence). Trimming shortened V by 6 bases and J by 2 bases, and 16 bases separated the two germline ends. The CDR3 spells CATRKGIHIQETQYF. In DNA form, the CDR3 reads TGTGCCACCAGGAAGGGTATTCATATTCAAGAGACCCAGTACTTC.

The V call is TRBV3-1, the J call TRBJ2-3; D is perhaps TRBD2 (6 bases). Trimming removed 1 base at V and 0 bases at J, with 14 bases between. Germline loops: CDR1 LGHDT, CDR2 YNNKEL (reference sequence). This CDR3 contains 17 residues. This CDR3 reads CASSQGLWAGSTDTQYF. The CDR3 DNA follows: TGTGCCAGCAGCCAAGGACTATGGGCGGGGAGCACAGATACGCAGTATTTT.